A selection of T cell receptor beta chains follows, all from one sample in a study of shared T cell receptors in the human thymus. Some clones are missing from TCRdb's copy, which holds only in-frame ones; the method was immunoSEQ multiplex PCR. The data show some 700,000 clones, with roughly 90% seen just once and 0.0085% to 0.012% held by the top ten. The sample also formed part of further work on human thymus T cells.

The sample taken for sequencing was thymocytes. The receptors here all came from a boy younger than two with a congenital heart defect. Each CDR3 is given with its conserved first and last residue. For some rows the clone size is stated as once, few or many, or as a class when expanded; others skip it.

clone_size | v_call | cdr3_aa
- | TRBV28 | CASSLSVLAKNIQYF
- | TRBV9 | CASSLQGLDTQYF
- | TRBV21-1 | CASSKNGAAPYNEQFF
few | TRBV4-3 | CASSQLEGVNTDTQYF
few | TRBV4-1 | CASSQGQGRYGYTF
- | TRBV11-3 | CASSLGRAGLNEQFF
- | TRBV5-1 | CASSDRGPYEQYF
- | TRBV30 | CARTVNFSTDTQYF
- | TRBV27 | CASSRSSGVRAEAFF
- | TRBV7-3 | CASSSTSGDEQYF
- | TRBV10-3 | CAITNTTGTSGSHNEQFF
- | TRBV11-3 | CASSPIQTTGTLSYEQYF
- | TRBV27 | CASSCDRGRSYYEQYF
- | TRBV6-1 | CASSDRSGRPSYEQYF
- | TRBV4-1 | CASSQDPGLGGDRPQHF
- | TRBV5-1 | CASSLTLAGEGTQYF
- | TRBV25-1 | CASSEGTGEKLFF
- | TRBV14 | CASSRGTSGRVFEQFF
- | TRBV6-1 | CASSEASGLAGVREQYF
- | TRBV15 | CATSRRTSGRYNEQFF
- | TRBV30 | CAWSVTRWASDTQYF
- | TRBV4-2 | CASSQDGGKRASSYNEQFF
- | TRBV5-1 | CASSRLAGGGTTLRNEQFF
- | TRBV4-2 | CASSQDLERGTYEQYF
- | TRBV28 | CASTWGGEITEAFF
- | TRBV5-1 | CASSAGPPPADTQYF
- | TRBV5-1 | CASSLAGPGQGFSSGNTIYF
- | TRBV9 | CASSVGGGWGYTF
- | TRBV7-4 | CASSAGDSVNGYTF
- | TRBV2 | CASNRGLAGPNEQFF
- | TRBV7-9 | CASRVQAGDTDTQYF
- | TRBV4-1 | CASSPQDRGGSDTQYF
- | TRBV7-2 | CASSLVYRRDLPNHEQYF
- | TRBV14 | CASSQSSGRSPYYEQYF
once | TRBV12-5 | CASGTGTSDEQFF
- | TRBV12-5 | CASGSQDTQETQYF
once | TRBV10-1 | CASSDVATWDFSYEQYF
- | TRBV2 | CASKRPAESSYEQYF
- | TRBV6-5 | CASSYSGRGSSYEQYF
- | TRBV9 | CASSLGEGGGTQYF
- | TRBV10-3 | CAISEPLLGETQYF
- | TRBV28 | CASSLSRGGHEQYF
- | TRBV14 | CASSHSAQGYEQYF
- | TRBV7-2 | CASSLNRAGVYEQYF
- | TRBV19 | CASSIWSLTGELFF
- | TRBV5-6 | CASSHRQGGTIYF
- | TRBV4-3 | CASSQGSLGQDYNEQFF
- | TRBV27 | CASSFKAGTAKNIQYF
- | TRBV4-1 | CASSARFRFGGNNQPQHF
- | TRBV14 | CASSQDLQGNTGELFF